The 29 T cell receptor beta chains in this list originate from one sample, sequenced in a study of T cells in Graves' hyperthyroidism and ophthalmopathy. The CDR3 regions of TCR beta were amplified from RNA transcripts. HTBI primers were employed in a first-round RT-PCR of the TCR CDR3. TCRdb ran MiXCR on the multiplex PCR reads and lists one entry per CDR3 protein. The sample consists of over 700,000 distinct CDR3 sequences, around 20% of them appearing once. Sequencing used blood. Every receptor here comes from a woman between 45 and 65 years old with Graves' hyperthyroidism that later progressed to Graves' ophthalmopathy.

V is TRBV12-3 or TRBV12-4 and J is TRBJ2-1, with TRBD2 identical over 11 bases. With V trimmed by 8 bases and J by 4 bases, 7 bases remained unmatched. This CDR3 is 15 amino acids long. This CDR3 is CASFELAGVYNEQFF. Here the CDR3 DNA reads TGTGCCAGCTTCGAACTAGCGGGGGTTTACAATGAGCAGTTCTTC.

The CDR3 region is CASSGTDGYNEQFF. The CDR3, as DNA: TGTGCCAGCAGCGGAACGGACGGGTACAATGAGCAGTTCTTC. The chain uses TRBV7-9 and TRBJ2-1; no definite D call. Trimming cost V 5 bases and J 4 bases, with 12 bases left between them. This CDR3 spans 14 amino acids. Looked up from germline, CDR1 is SEHNR and CDR2 is FQNEAQ (reference sequence).

This clonotype was detected only once. The chain couples TRBV29-1 to TRBJ1-5; D unresolved. V dropped 2 bases and J dropped 3 bases, with 8 bases sitting between them. Looked up from germline, CDR1 is SQVTM and CDR2 is ANQGSEA. This CDR3 comprises 13 residues. This chain's CDR3 is CSVELGANQPQHF. The DNA for the CDR3 is TGCAGCGTTGAATTGGGTGCCAATCAGCCCCAGCATTTT.

This clonotype appeared many times. V gene TRBV5-5 combines with J gene TRBJ2-7, with D possibly matching TRBD1 (5 bases). Germline CDR1 reads SGHKS; CDR2 reads YYEKEE (reference sequence). V shed 4 bases and J shed 2 bases, with 13 bases lying between them. This CDR3 has 14 residues. The chain's CDR3 is CASSLIPGTYEQYF. CDR3 sequence (DNA): TGTGCCAGCAGCCTCATCCCAGGGACCTACGAGCAGTACTTC.

The chain links TRBV7-3 to TRBJ2-7, with a weak D call TRBD1 (6 bases). The CDR3 totals 16 residues. Between the trimmed V and J ends, which lost 2 bases and 0 bases, there was a span of 14 bases. Germline lookup yields CDR1 SGHTA and CDR2 FQGTGA. CDR3 nucleotide sequence: TGTGCCAGCAGCTTAGGCCCCAGGGGATACTCCTACGAGCAGTACTTC. This sequence encodes CASSLGPRGYSYEQYF.

About this clonotype: A much larger clone differs from this one at a single base, so this may be a read error. V is TRBV20-1 and J is TRBJ1-6, with 9 bases lining up with TRBD1. Per the germline V gene, CDR1 is DFQATT and CDR2 is SNEGSKA (reference sequence). The CDR3 contains 16 residues. The CDR3 DNA reads as TGCGGTGCGCCTAAACAGGGGGCATCCTATAATTCACCCCTCCACTTT. This encodes CGAPKQGASYNSPLHF.

This clonotype was counted ten times or more. V usage is TRBV3-1 and J usage is TRBJ2-7; maybe TRBD1 (7 bases). The CDR3 totals 16 residues. Germline V CDR1 and CDR2: LGHDT, YNNKEL (reference sequence). With 4 bases removed from V and 1 base from J, the gap between germline ends came to 17 bases. The CDR3 region is CASSPRGAGGSYEQYF. The CDR3 nucleotides read TGTGCCAGCAGCCCCCGAGGGGCAGGGGGGTCCTACGAGCAGTACTTC.

The chain carries TRBV29-1 and TRBJ1-3; TRBD1 agrees at 9 bases. The CDR3 length is 12 residues. After removal of 6 bases from V and 8 bases from J, the junction contained 5 bases not matched to a gene. In germline, CDR1 is SQVTM, CDR2 ANQGSEA. The CDR3 is CSVAQGADTIYF. Here the CDR3 DNA reads TGCAGCGTAGCACAGGGGGCAGACACCATATATTTT.

V and J are TRBV18 and TRBJ1-3, with D uncertain. Germline loops: CDR1 KGHSH, CDR2 LQKENI. The CDR3 consists of 15 residues. Trimming stripped 6 bases from V and 4 bases from J, with 16 bases between. CDR3 region: CASSLRSEGGNTIYF. The DNA of the CDR3 is TGTGCCAGCTCCCTCCGGTCCGAGGGAGGAAACACCATATATTTT.

The CDR3 loop reads CASGRGATYEQYF. The CDR3 coding sequence is TGTGCCAGCGGGCGAGGGGCCACCTACGAGCAGTACTTC. This chain uses TRBV25-1 with TRBJ2-7, with D perhaps being TRBD1 or TRBD2 (5 bases each). The germline gives CDR1 MGHDK, CDR2 SYGVNS. V was pared by 8 bases and J by 2 bases, with 13 bases between. CDR3 length: 13 residues.

The chain is built from TRBV29-1 and TRBJ2-3; TRBD2 matches at 8 bases. This CDR3 has 16 residues. Trimming took 0 bases from V and 2 from J; bases not matched to a gene: 7. Germline loops: CDR1 SQVTM, CDR2 ANQGSEA. CDR3 coding DNA: TGCAGCGTTGAAGATCGGGCTAGCGGGTACACAGATACGCAGTATTTT. This codes for CSVEDRASGYTDTQYF.

A few counts support this clonotype. The gene calls are TRBV5-4 and TRBJ1-5, with 7 bases matching TRBD1. The CDR3 is 13 amino acids. The V and J ends lost 4 bases and 7 bases, in that order; junction bases with no gene match: 5. CDR1 is SGHNT and CDR2 is YYREEE in the germline V gene (reference sequence). DNA of the CDR3: TGTGCCAGCAGCCTAGGGACAGAGCAGCCCCAGCATTTT. This encodes CASSLGTEQPQHF.

There are many counts of this clonotype. The rearrangement joins TRBV11-2 to TRBJ2-2, with 14 bases lining up with TRBD2. This CDR3 is built from 17 residues. CDR1 is SGHAT, CDR2 FQNNGV, per germline. V trimming: 8 bases; J trimming: 0 bases; junction bases outside the gene matches: 5. This CDR3 reads CASGGTSGGPNTGELFF. The CDR3 DNA follows: TGTGCCAGCGGGGGGACTAGCGGGGGTCCGAACACCGGGGAGCTGTTTTTT.

This clonotype was recorded a few times. V and J are TRBV5-1 and TRBJ2-3, with D maybe TRBD2 (5 bases). V was trimmed by 5 bases and J by 4 bases, leaving 17 bases between them. Looked up from germline, CDR1 is SGHRS and CDR2 is YFSETQ. The CDR3 extends over 15 amino acids. CDR3 sequence: CASSSKLEAADTQYF. CDR3 DNA: TGCGCCAGCAGTTCAAAGCTGGAGGCGGCAGATACGCAGTATTTT.

This clonotype was seen only a few times. The V call is TRBV5-1, the J call TRBJ1-2; tentatively, D is TRBD1 (5 bases). The CDR3 runs to 14 residues. Trimming cost V 3 bases and J 4 bases, with 13 bases left between them. The germline V gene encodes CDR1 SGHRS and CDR2 YFSETQ. CDR3 protein: CASSSQGFGYGYTF. For the CDR3, the DNA is TGCGCCAGCAGCTCGCAGGGCTTCGGCTATGGCTACACCTTC.

This clonotype has more than one count but fewer than ten. This chain uses TRBV9 with TRBJ2-1; D gene unclear. The germline V gene encodes CDR1 SGDLS and CDR2 YYNGEE. The CDR3 consists of 13 residues. Trimming removed 4 bases at V and 9 bases at J, with 14 bases between. CDR3 in amino acids: CASSPRPKGEQFF. CDR3 coding DNA: TGTGCCAGCAGCCCACGGCCGAAGGGTGAGCAGTTCTTC. Full variable domain (outside the CDR3, taken from reference TRBV9 and TRBJ2-1): DSGVTQTPKHLITATGQRVTLRCSPRSGDLSVYWYQQSLDQGLQFLIQYYNGEERAKGNILERFSAQQFPDLHSELNLSSLELGDSALYFCASSPRPKGEQFFGPGTRLTVL.

This clonotype has only a few counts. The CDR3: CASSYHSSGYGYQPQHF. The CDR3 DNA reads TGTGCCAGCAGCTACCACTCGTCAGGGTATGGTTATCAGCCCCAGCATTTT. This chain joins TRBV7-9 and TRBJ1-5, with a possible D match to TRBD1 (5 bases). V was clipped by 4 bases and J by 5 bases, with 21 bases between them. CDR1 and CDR2 from the germline V gene are SEHNR and FQNEAQ (reference sequence). The CDR3 runs to 17 residues. The full variable domain, rest sourced from reference TRBV7-9 and TRBJ1-5, is DTGVSQNPRHKITKRGQNVTFRCDPISEHNRLYWYRQTLGQGPEFLTYFQNEAQLEKSRLLSDRFSAERPKGSFSTLEIQRTEQGDSAMYLCASSYHSSGYGYQPQHFGDGTRLSIL.

The rearrangement uses TRBV19 and TRBJ2-1, with a weak D call TRBD2 (6 bases). Trimming shortened V by 4 bases and J by 0 bases, and 16 bases separated the two germline ends. Per the germline V gene, CDR1 is LNHDA and CDR2 is SQIVND (reference sequence). The CDR3 runs 17 residues. CDR3 nucleotide sequence: TGTGCCAGTAGTAGAGATACGGGACTTACCTCCTACAATGAGCAGTTCTTC. This sequence encodes CASSRDTGLTSYNEQFF.

The chain combines TRBV19 with TRBJ1-2; TRBD1 matches at 8 bases. V shed 6 bases, J shed 1 base, and the junction held 7 bases outside the gene matches. The CDR3 spans 15 residues. Germline CDR1 is LNHDA and CDR2 is SQIVND (reference sequence). The CDR3, as DNA: TGTGCCAGTAGGACCGGGACAGGAGTTAACTATGGCTACACCTTC. This sequence encodes CASRTGTGVNYGYTF.

This chain uses TRBV27 with TRBJ1-4; tentative D call: TRBD1 (5 bases). CDR1 and CDR2 from the germline V gene are MNHEY and SMNVEV (reference sequence). The V end lost 0 bases, the J end lost 8 bases, and 16 bases lay between the germline ends. CDR3 length equals 16 residues. This chain's CDR3 is CASSLSSQGGSEKLFF. The CDR3 DNA reads as TGTGCCAGCAGTTTATCGAGTCAGGGAGGATCCGAAAAACTGTTTTTT.

This clonotype has a count of ten or more. This chain joins TRBV7-9 and TRBJ2-5; 8 bases are shared with TRBD2. Germline V CDR1 and CDR2: SEHNR, FQNEAQ (reference sequence). This CDR3 has 15 residues. After removal of 5 bases from V and 2 bases from J, the junction contained 7 bases not matched to a gene. This CDR3 reads CASSRELAEQETQYF. The CDR3 nucleotides are TGTGCCAGCAGCCGGGAACTAGCGGAGCAAGAGACCCAGTACTTC.

The chain has TRBV13 and TRBJ2-3; possible D gene TRBD2, 6 bases. The germline CDR1 and CDR2 sequences are PRHDT and FYEKMQ (reference sequence). CDR3 length equals 17 residues. Trimming shortened V by 1 base and J by 2 bases, and 16 bases separated the two germline ends. CDR3 residues: CASSLDPGLENTDTQYF. In DNA, the CDR3 is TGTGCCAGCAGCTTAGACCCGGGACTGGAAAACACAGATACGCAGTATTTT.

This clonotype has a handful of counts. CDR3 bases: TGTGCCAGCAGTTTGGGCGTCCCCTCCTACGAGCAGTACTTC. It yields the protein CASSLGVPSYEQYF. The chain employs TRBV27 and TRBJ2-7; D gene uncertain. V was clipped by 3 bases and J by 0 bases, with 9 bases between them. The CDR3 extends over 14 amino acids. Germline assignment: CDR1 MNHEY and CDR2 SMNVEV (reference sequence).

This clonotype appeared many times. This chain uses TRBV6-6 with TRBJ1-2; a weak D match, TRBD1 (5 bases). CDR3 length: 16 residues. Germline loops: CDR1 MNHNY, CDR2 SVGAGI (reference sequence). Trimming stripped 0 bases from V and 4 bases from J, with 15 bases between. The CDR3 spells CASSYSGLPGSYGYTF. As DNA, the CDR3 is TGTGCCAGCAGTTACTCGGGGCTCCCGGGGAGCTATGGCTACACCTTC.

This clonotype was recorded a few times. The chain has TRBV4-1 and TRBJ1-6; tentatively, D is TRBD1 (5 bases). CDR1 and CDR2 (germline): MGHRA, YSYEKL. V was clipped by 1 base and J by 7 bases, with 11 bases between them. There are 15 residues in the CDR3. In DNA, the CDR3 is TGCGCCAGCAGCCAAGGGGGCAGCCAAAATTCACCCCTCCACTTT. It codes for CASSQGGSQNSPLHF.

The genes are TRBV7-9 and TRBJ2-5, with D unresolved. Germline loops: CDR1 SEHNR, CDR2 FQNEAQ (reference sequence). The CDR3 runs to 12 residues. Trimming took off 1 base at V and 10 bases at J, with 10 bases between the two ends. This chain's CDR3 is CASSLGPEDQYF. The CDR3 DNA follows: TGTGCCAGCAGCTTAGGGCCCGAAGACCAGTACTTC.

This clonotype was picked up a small number of times. The chain recombines TRBV5-4 with TRBJ1-2; possibly TRBD1 for D (5 bases). Trimming stripped 4 bases from V and 2 bases from J, with 15 bases between. This CDR3 is 15 amino acids long. CDR1 and CDR2 (germline): SGHNT, YYREEE (reference sequence). CDR3 protein: CASSQTTGRNYGYTF. CDR3 coding DNA: TGTGCCAGCAGCCAGACAACGGGGCGCAACTATGGCTACACCTTC.

This clonotype has a handful of counts. In DNA, the CDR3 is TGTGCCAGCAGCGCGACGTCTTCCACTGAAGCTTTCTTT. Its translation: CASSATSSTEAFF. The V call is TRBV7-6, the J call TRBJ1-1; D uncertain. The CDR3 consists of 13 residues. Germline CDR1 reads SGHVS; CDR2 reads FNYEAQ. V was pared by 5 bases and J by 4 bases, with 11 bases between.

This clonotype has at least ten counts. This chain links TRBV7-2 with TRBJ2-5; TRBD2 matches at 9 bases. J gave up 2 bases and V 4 bases, and 8 bases lay outside the gene matches. The CDR3 runs 16 residues. Germline V gene lookup returns CDR1 SGHTA and CDR2 FQGNSA. The CDR3, as DNA: TGTGCCAGCAGCTACGCAGCGGGGGGCACACAAGAGACCCAGTACTTC. Residues: CASSYAAGGTQETQYF.